These 30 T cell receptor beta chains were sequenced from one sample in a study of glioma-infiltrating T cells after dendritic cell vaccination. The method was immunoSEQ multiplex PCR; TCRdb's version includes in-frame clones alone and lacks a portion of them. This table has 99,000 or so clones, around 80% appearing once. Sample time point: after dendritic cell vaccination, including at tumor progression/relapse. Sequencing used blood, obtained after dendritic cell vaccination. The receptors stem from a human donor with glioblastoma.

This chain joins TRBV28 and TRBJ2-7; 8 bases agree with TRBD1. CDR1 is MDHEN, CDR2 SYDVKM, per germline. The CDR3 covers 14 residues. The ends lost 4 bases at V and 5 bases at J; junction bases unmatched: 7. CDR3 protein: CASSWNDRGNEQYF. The CDR3 coding sequence is TGTGCCAGCAGTTGGAACGACAGGGGAAACGAGCAGTACTTC.

The V call is TRBV4-2, the J call TRBJ1-2, with TRBD1 matching 9 bases. Germline values: CDR1 LGHNA, CDR2 YNFKEQ. The CDR3 extends over 16 amino acids. V was pared by 0 bases and J by 9 bases, with 11 bases of the junction left unmatched. CDR3 in DNA: TGTGCCAGCAGCCAAGATTTGGCTGGGACAGGGAACCGCTACACCTTC. Protein sequence: CASSQDLAGTGNRYTF.

The chain joins TRBV6-8 to TRBJ2-7; D ambiguous. CDR3 length: 11 residues. From germline, CDR1 is MNHGY and CDR2 SAAAGT. Trimming cost V 7 bases and J 8 bases, with 12 bases left between them. The CDR3 DNA is TGTGCCAGCATCGAGGTGGAGAAGCAGTACTTC. It encodes CASIEVEKQYF.

This clone was observed a few times. The rearrangement joins TRBV19 to TRBJ1-4, with 7 bases lining up with TRBD1. CDR1 LNHDA and CDR2 SQIVND come from the germline V gene (reference sequence). The CDR3 contains 14 residues. J was trimmed by 4 bases and V by 4 bases; bases with no gene match: 3. This CDR3 is CASSSGDSNEKLFF. DNA of the CDR3: TGTGCCAGTAGTAGCGGGGACAGTAATGAAAAACTGTTTTTT.

This chain joins TRBV29-1 and TRBJ1-1; D unclear. Germline-derived CDR1 and CDR2 are SQVTM and ANQGSEA. The CDR3 contains 14 residues. The germline V and J ends were trimmed by 7 bases and 0 bases, with 15 bases remaining between them. The chain's CDR3 is CSAGEQLVNTEAFF. The CDR3 bases are TGCAGCGCCGGAGAGCAGTTGGTGAACACTGAAGCTTTCTTT.

This chain joins TRBV30 and TRBJ1-1, with 7 bases lining up with TRBD1. Germline V gene sequence: CDR1 GTSNPN, CDR2 SVGIG (reference sequence). The length of the CDR3 is 13 residues. Trimming took 2 bases from V and 4 from J; bases not matched to a gene: 4. The DNA of the CDR3 is TGTGCCTGGAGTAGGGGGCTCGGCACTGAAGCTTTCTTT. It yields the protein CAWSRGLGTEAFF.

A single count supports this clone. The chain combines TRBV25-1 with TRBJ1-1, with D possibly TRBD1 on 6 matching bases. Germline lookup yields CDR1 MGHDK and CDR2 SYGVNS. V gave up 8 bases and J gave up 1 base, with 14 bases separating them. The CDR3 extends over 14 amino acids. CDR3 sequence: CASSTWTENTEAFF. CDR3 nucleotide sequence: TGTGCCAGCTCTACCTGGACAGAGAACACTGAAGCTTTCTTT.

J is TRBJ1-1 and V is TRBV27; 9 bases are shared with TRBD1. The CDR3 totals 15 residues. The V and J ends lost 2 bases and 7 bases, in that order; junction bases with no gene match: 8. Germline V gene lookup returns CDR1 MNHEY and CDR2 SMNVEV (reference sequence). DNA of the CDR3: TGTGCCAGCAGTTTAGCGGCTTGGACAGGGGTTGAAGCTTTCTTT. Its translation is CASSLAAWTGVEAFF.

The V and J genes are TRBV11-2 and TRBJ2-7, with 12 bases fitting TRBD2. The V gene's germline CDR1 is SGHAT and CDR2 FQNNGV. Trimming removed 1 base from V and 7 bases from J; junction bases left unmatched: 8. CDR3 length equals 16 residues. CDR3 DNA sequence: TGTGCCAGCAGCTTAGTGGCTAGCGGGAGGGCTGGAGAGCAGTACTTC. It codes for CASSLVASGRAGEQYF.

This clone was seen a few times. This chain uses TRBV19 with TRBJ1-5; D uncertain. The V end was cut by 5 bases, the J end by 4 bases, with 15 bases between. CDR3 length: 15 residues. Germline V gene data show CDR1 as LNHDA and CDR2 as SQIVND (reference sequence). This chain's CDR3 is CASSGLRSSNQPQHF. The CDR3 nucleotides are TGTGCCAGTAGTGGACTGCGGTCCTCAAATCAGCCCCAGCATTTT. Full variable domain (remainder filled in from reference TRBV19 and TRBJ1-5): DGGITQSPKYLFRKEGQNVTLSCEQNLNHDAMYWYRQDPGQGLRLIYYSQIVNDFQKGDIAEGYSVSREKKESFPLTVTSAQKNPTAFYLCASSGLRSSNQPQHFGDGTRLSIL.

The CDR3 DNA reads TGTGCCACTCCTATTCCCCCCCACCTAGGTCGTAATTCACCCCTCCACTTT. It codes for CATPIPPHLGRNSPLHF. This sequence joins TRBV21-1 and TRBJ1-6. TRBV21-1 represents a pseudogene. This CDR3 has 17 residues.

This clone was counted only a few times. This chain links TRBV27 with TRBJ2-1; tentatively, D is TRBD2 (7 bases). The CDR3 consists of 16 residues. The V gene's germline CDR1 is MNHEY and CDR2 SMNVEV (reference sequence). The V end lost 3 bases, the J end lost 0 bases, and 12 bases lay between the germline ends. Here the CDR3 reads CASSFLADSSYNEQFF. The CDR3 DNA reads TGTGCCAGCAGTTTCCTAGCGGACAGCTCCTACAATGAGCAGTTCTTC.

V and J are TRBV28 and TRBJ1-1, with D possibly TRBD1 on 5 matching bases. In germline, CDR1 is MDHEN, CDR2 SYDVKM. There are 14 residues in the CDR3. V was shortened by 3 bases and J by 8 bases, with 16 bases between the two germline ends. The CDR3 spells CASSLWGLKGEAFF. The CDR3 nucleotides are TGTGCCAGCAGTTTGTGGGGCCTTAAAGGGGAAGCTTTCTTT. The full variable domain, completed using reference TRBV28 and TRBJ1-1, is DVKVTQSSRYLVKRTGEKVFLECVQDMDHENMFWYRQDPGLGLRLIYFSYDVKMKEKGDIPEGYSVSREKKERFSLILESASTNQTSMYLCASSLWGLKGEAFFGQGTRLTVV.

The chain carries TRBV25-1 and TRBJ2-1; 13 nucleotides match TRBD2. The CDR3 covers 18 residues. V lost 6 bases, J lost 5 bases, and 13 bases stayed unmatched. Looked up from germline, CDR1 is MGHDK and CDR2 is SYGVNS. Here the CDR3 DNA reads TGTGCCAGCAGCCTCCCACCCCAGGGGACTAGCGGGAACAATGAGCAGTTCTTC. This gives the protein CASSLPPQGTSGNNEQFF.

The V call is TRBV6-5, the J call TRBJ1-1, with 9 bases that match TRBD1. Per germline, CDR1 MNHEY and CDR2 SVGAGI. CDR3 length equals 14 residues. V was clipped by 8 bases and J by 5 bases; unmatched bases: 9. The CDR3 DNA follows: TGTGCCAGCGAATCGGGACAGGGAAGAACTGAAGCTTTCTTT. Its translation: CASESGQGRTEAFF.

The chain carries TRBV7-8 and TRBJ1-1; 10 nucleotides line up with TRBD1. The CDR3 sequence is 16 residues long. V lost 7 bases to trimming and J lost 3 bases; unmatched junction nucleotides: 11. Looked up from germline, CDR1 is SGHVS and CDR2 is FQNEAQ. The CDR3 DNA is TGTGCCAGCACCCCAAGGACAGGGGGTGAGGACACTGAAGCTTTCTTT. It codes for CASTPRTGGEDTEAFF.

CDR3 sequence: CASSLGLDSGSTDTQYF. For the CDR3, the DNA is TGCGCCAGCAGCTTGGGCCTGGATAGCGGAAGCACAGATACGCAGTATTTT. This sequence joins TRBV5-1 and TRBJ2-3; TRBD2 might be the D (6 bases). Trimming removed 0 bases from V and 0 bases from J, with 14 bases in between. The length of the CDR3 is 17 residues. In germline, CDR1 is SGHRS, CDR2 YFSETQ.

The rearrangement links TRBV18 to TRBJ1-5; D possibly corresponds to TRBD1 (6 bases). Germline CDR1 KGHSH, CDR2 LQKENI. Between the trimmed V and J ends, which lost 6 bases and 6 bases, there was a span of 15 bases. This CDR3 contains 14 residues. The CDR3 protein is CASSYVGGSQPQHF. For the CDR3, the DNA is TGTGCCAGCTCCTACGTAGGGGGAAGTCAGCCCCAGCATTTT.

This rearrangement joins TRBV5-1 to TRBJ1-1, with D unclear. Looked up from germline, CDR1 is SGHRS and CDR2 is YFSETQ. V was pared by 0 bases and J by 5 bases, with 14 bases between. This CDR3 is 15 amino acids long. Here the CDR3 reads CASSLVGSGRTEAFF. The CDR3 DNA reads TGCGCCAGCAGCTTGGTGGGTTCCGGGAGGACTGAAGCTTTCTTT.

The chain employs TRBV5-1 and TRBJ2-3; D call uncertain. CDR1 is SGHRS, CDR2 YFSETQ, per germline. This CDR3 is built from 14 residues. V was clipped by 5 bases and J by 0 bases, with 10 bases between them. CDR3 amino acids: CASRVYSSTDTQYF. The DNA for the CDR3 is TGCGCCAGCAGAGTCTACTCAAGCACAGATACGCAGTATTTT. Combining the CDR3 with reference TRBV5-1 and TRBJ2-3 gives the whole variable domain KAGVTQTPRYLIKTRGQQVTLSCSPISGHRSVSWYQQTPGQGLQFLFEYFSETQRNKGNFPGRFSGRQFSNSRSEMNVSTLELGDSALYLCASRVYSSTDTQYFGPGTRLTVL.

The chain couples TRBV5-6 to TRBJ1-2; D is possibly TRBD1 (5 bases). Germline V gene lookup returns CDR1 SGHDT and CDR2 YYEEEE. The CDR3 spans 13 residues. Trimming removed 4 bases from V and 8 bases from J, with 15 bases in between. As DNA, the CDR3 is TGTGCCAGCAGCCTCAGGGTAAAAAAGGGCTACACCTTC. Translation gives CASSLRVKKGYTF.

The gene calls are TRBV21-1 and TRBJ2-7; the table names TRBD2, a call not compared with the DNA. TRBV21-1 is shown as a pseudogene. The CDR3 length is 15 residues. CDR3 sequence: CASSKVAGATYEQYF. CDR3 DNA sequence: TGTGCCAGCAGCAAAGTAGCGGGGGCGACCTACGAGCAGTACTTC.

The chain combines TRBV13 with TRBJ1-2; TRBD1 might be the D (5 bases). V was pared by 1 base and J by 0 bases, with 12 bases between. From germline, CDR1 is PRHDT and CDR2 FYEKMQ (reference sequence). This CDR3 has 16 residues. The chain's CDR3 is CASSLVGGITNYGYTF. The CDR3 DNA is TGTGCCAGCAGCTTAGTGGGGGGGATTACTAACTATGGCTACACCTTC.

The rearrangement joins TRBV6-6 to TRBJ2-3; the D is unclear. V was shortened by 5 bases and J by 4 bases, with 7 bases between the two germline ends. This CDR3 region has 12 residues. CDR1 and CDR2 (germline): MNHNY, SVGAGI (reference sequence). DNA of the CDR3: TGTGCCAGCAGTGTAGAGGCAGATACGCAGTATTTT. The encoded protein is CASSVEADTQYF.

The J gene is TRBJ1-2, the V gene TRBV6-1; TRBD1 agrees at 7 bases. The germline CDR1 and CDR2 sequences are MNHNS and SASEGT. The CDR3 runs 15 residues. Trimming at V came to 3 bases and at J to 0 bases, leaving 4 bases not matched to a gene. The CDR3 spells CASSERTGSNYGYTF. The CDR3, as DNA: TGTGCCAGCAGTGAGAGGACAGGTTCTAACTATGGCTACACCTTC.

CDR3 region: CASSVDGLAEPLNKQFF. The DNA for the CDR3 is TGTGCCAGCAGCGTGGACGGGCTAGCGGAGCCCTTAAATAAGCAGTTCTTC. The chain links TRBV9 to TRBJ2-1; 7 positions match TRBD2. V was pared by 2 bases and J by 11 bases, with 19 bases of the junction left unmatched. Germline V CDR1 and CDR2: SGDLS, YYNGEE. This CDR3 is built from 17 residues.

This chain joins TRBV4-2 and TRBJ2-7, with TRBD2 matching over 7 bases. Per germline, CDR1 LGHNA and CDR2 YNFKEQ. The CDR3 is made up of 15 amino acids. Germline trimming cut 1 base from V and 0 bases from J; bases unmatched to any gene: 3. The CDR3 DNA is TGTGCCAGCAGCCAAGTAGGCGGGAGCTCCTACGAGCAGTACTTC. Translated, it gives CASSQVGGSSYEQYF.

The J gene is TRBJ1-2, the V gene TRBV10-2, with D unclear. The CDR3 has 13 residues. Germline V lookup: CDR1 WSHSY, CDR2 SAAADI. The V and J ends lost 2 bases and 3 bases respectively, with 7 bases between them. The CDR3 here is CASSEGADYGYTF. As DNA, the CDR3 is TGCGCCAGCAGTGAGGGCGCGGACTATGGCTACACCTTC.

The chain recombines TRBV30 with TRBJ2-7, with 11 positions matching TRBD2. The CDR3 is 14 amino acids. The ends lost 3 bases at V and 7 bases at J; junction bases unmatched: 8. Germline CDR1 GTSNPN, CDR2 SVGIG (reference sequence). The CDR3 DNA reads TGTGCCTGGAGCGTTAGCGGGAGGGCTCTTGAGCAGTACTTC. Protein: CAWSVSGRALEQYF. The full variable domain, completed using reference TRBV30 and TRBJ2-7, is SQTIHQWPATLVQPVGSPLSLECTVEGTSNPNLYWYRQAAGRGLQLLFYSVGIGQISSEVPQNLSASRPQDRQFILSSKKLLLSDSGFYLCAWSVSGRALEQYFGPGTRLTVT.

The chain employs TRBV10-3 and TRBJ1-3; no reliable D call. The CDR3 spans 14 residues. CDR1 is ENHRY, CDR2 SYGVKD, per germline. Trimming left V 4 bases short and J 0 bases short, with 7 bases between. The CDR3 bases are TGTGCCATCAGTGTCGAGAGCTCTGGAAACACCATATATTTT. This translates into CAISVESSGNTIYF.